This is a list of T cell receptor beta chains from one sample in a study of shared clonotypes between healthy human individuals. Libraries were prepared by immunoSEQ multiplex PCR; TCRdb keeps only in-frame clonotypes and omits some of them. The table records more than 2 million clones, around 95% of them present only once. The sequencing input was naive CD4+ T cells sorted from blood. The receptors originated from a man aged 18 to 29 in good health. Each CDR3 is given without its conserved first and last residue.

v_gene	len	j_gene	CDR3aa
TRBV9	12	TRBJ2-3	ASSVGGWADTQY
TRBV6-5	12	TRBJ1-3	ASMLGTGGNTIY
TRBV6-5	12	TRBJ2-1	ASSEGGGVGEQF
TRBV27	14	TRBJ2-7	ASPSRGTGGRYEQY
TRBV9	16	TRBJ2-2	ASSVGRATGRNTGELF
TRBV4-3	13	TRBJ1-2	ASSQEGQGAIGYT
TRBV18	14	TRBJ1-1	ASSPLGRAMNTEAF
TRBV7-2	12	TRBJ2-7	ASSLTGGVHEQY
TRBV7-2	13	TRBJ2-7	ASSARGPSYGEQY
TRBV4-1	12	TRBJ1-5	ASSQVRTNQPQH
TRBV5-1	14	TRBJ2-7	ASSLARGLAPYEQY
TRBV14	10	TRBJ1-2	AREDRFIGYT
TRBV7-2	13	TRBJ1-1	ASSLVGWGNTEAF
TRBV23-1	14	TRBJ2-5	ASSQSWLAGEETQY
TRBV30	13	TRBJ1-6	AWSSVGRYNSPLH
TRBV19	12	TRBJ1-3	ASSIERSGNTIY
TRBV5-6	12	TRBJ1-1	ASSPDGANTEAF
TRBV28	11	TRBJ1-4	ASSFGGNEKLF
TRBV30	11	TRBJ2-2	AWNDRGTGELF
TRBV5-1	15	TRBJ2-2	ASSSLIIGPNTGELF
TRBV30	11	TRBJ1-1	AWSPGPNTEAF
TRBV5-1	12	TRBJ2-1	ASSPGYSYNEQF
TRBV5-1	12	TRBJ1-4	ASSLESGGEKLF
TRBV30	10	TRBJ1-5	AWSQGDQPQH
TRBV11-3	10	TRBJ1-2	ASSSSGTGYT
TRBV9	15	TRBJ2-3	ASSVSDRGRGTDTQY
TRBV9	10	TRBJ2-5	ASSVAGETQY
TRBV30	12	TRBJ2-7	AWSGTSGNYEQY
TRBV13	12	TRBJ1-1	ASSFTGGWTEAF
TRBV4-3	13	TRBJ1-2	ASSQDLSGTYGYT
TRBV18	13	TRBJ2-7	ASSPASGSSYEQY
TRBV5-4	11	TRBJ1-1	ASSLGQSTEAF
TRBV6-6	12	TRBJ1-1	ASSKSQGVTEAF
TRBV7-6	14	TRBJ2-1	ASSREGMITYNEQF
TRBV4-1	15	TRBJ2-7	ASSHPGTSGNTYEQY
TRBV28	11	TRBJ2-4	ASSFTGRYIQY
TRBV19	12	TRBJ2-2	ASSTGQGAGELF
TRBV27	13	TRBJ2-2	ASSLRQGSAGELF
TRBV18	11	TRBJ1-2	ASSPPGWDGYT
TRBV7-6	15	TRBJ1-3	ASSLGAVGVAGNTIY
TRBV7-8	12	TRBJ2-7	ASSSGTGGYEQY
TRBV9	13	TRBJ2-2	ASSVAAGHTGELF
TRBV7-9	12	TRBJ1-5	ASSFDTTNQPQH
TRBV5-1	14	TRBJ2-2	ASSLLEQGNTGELF
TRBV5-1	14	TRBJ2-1	ASSLGRTGAYNEQF